This TCR beta chain was identified in a study of OX40 agonist ivuxolimab in advanced cancers. This clone was counted a single time. Measured with immunoSEQ multiplex PCR; TCRdb has only the in-frame clones, and not every one. Of some 30,000 clones in the sample, approximately 89% were seen once. Patients were ineligible given autoimmune disease history or systemic immunosuppression. On cycle 4 day 1 and cycle 7 day 1, as well as at baseline, blood was sampled. Germline V gives CDR1 GTSNPN, CDR2 SVGIG (reference sequence). The CDR3 spans 15 residues. V shed 0 bases and J shed 0 bases, with 9 bases lying between them.

Sequenced here: CD4+ or CD8+ T cells sorted from blood, sampled in a trial of the OX40 agonist ivuxolimab. The rearrangement joins TRBV30 to TRBJ1-5; the D gene is possibly TRBD1 (5 bases). This sequence originates from an adult with an advanced solid tumor such as melanoma, head and neck, liver or kidney cancer. The CDR3 DNA is TGTGCCTGGAGTGTTAGGGGTTATAGCAATCAGCCCCAGCATTTT. Translating gives CAWSVRGYSNQPQHF. Together with reference TRBV30 and TRBJ1-5, the CDR3 gives the full variable domain: SQTIHQWPATLVQPVGSPLSLECTVEGTSNPNLYWYRQAAGRGLQLLFYSVGIGQISSEVPQNLSASRPQDRQFILSSKKLLLSDSGFYLCAWSVRGYSNQPQHFGDGTRLSIL.